These 6 T cell receptor beta chains originate from one sample sequenced in a study of blood T cell repertoires in COVID-19. Measured with immunoSEQ multiplex PCR; TCRdb has only the in-frame clones, and not every one. The sample yields around 94,000 clones, roughly 80% seen once. What was sequenced was peripheral blood. The receptor source for this set is a human donor in a cohort sampled during active COVID-19.

V usage is TRBV28 and J usage is TRBJ2-1; 10 bases align to TRBD1. With 3 bases clipped from V and 4 bases from J, the junction kept 9 bases outside the gene matches. This CDR3 comprises 17 residues. Germline CDR1 MDHEN, CDR2 SYDVKM. The CDR3 DNA follows: TGTGCCAGCAGTTTCAACCCCGGACAGGGGGGGTACAATGAGCAGTTCTTC. Encoded protein: CASSFNPGQGGYNEQFF.

This clone was recorded once. The chain recombines TRBV28 with TRBJ2-2; TRBD1 is a possible D gene (7 bases). V lost 6 bases and J lost 4, with 18 bases in between. Germline loops: CDR1 MDHEN, CDR2 SYDVKM. The CDR3 consists of 16 residues. The CDR3 protein is CASRVGGGHSTGELFF. The DNA for the CDR3 is TGTGCCAGCAGGGTTGGAGGGGGCCATAGCACCGGGGAGCTGTTTTTT.

This clone was observed once. The chain links TRBV2 to TRBJ1-5; D possibly corresponds to TRBD1 (6 bases). From germline, CDR1 is SNHLY and CDR2 FYNNEI. V lost 8 bases to trimming and J lost 3 bases, with 11 bases between them. CDR3 length: 13 amino acids. CDR3 residues: CASGQTPNQPQHF. CDR3 DNA sequence: TGTGCCAGCGGACAGACTCCCAATCAGCCCCAGCATTTT.

This clone was detected only once. The chain links TRBV10-3 to TRBJ2-5; the D gene is possibly TRBD2 (5 bases). With 10 bases removed from V and 4 bases from J, the gap between germline ends came to 19 bases. This CDR3 contains 14 residues. In germline, CDR1 is ENHRY, CDR2 SYGVKD. CDR3 sequence: CAKTVGSRGETQYF. In DNA form, the CDR3 reads TGTGCCAAAACTGTGGGCTCCCGGGGAGAGACCCAGTACTTC.

The count of this clone is one. V gene TRBV5-1 combines with J gene TRBJ2-3, with a weak D call TRBD1 (6 bases). This CDR3 contains 14 residues. Germline V gives CDR1 SGHRS, CDR2 YFSETQ. V lost 0 bases and J lost 2, with 7 bases in between. The DNA of the CDR3 is TGCGCCAGCAGCTTGGGACAGGTCACAGATACGCAGTATTTT. It specifies CASSLGQVTDTQYF.

This chain connects TRBV24-1 to TRBJ2-1, with D tentatively TRBD1 (6 bases). Trimming stripped 4 bases from V and 7 bases from J, with 10 bases between. The CDR3 is 13 amino acids. CDR1 is KGHDR and CDR2 is SFDVKD in the germline V gene. CDR3 DNA sequence: TGTGCCACCAGTGAACCTGACAGGAATGAGCAGTTCTTC. It encodes CATSEPDRNEQFF.